The 16 T cell receptor beta chains given below trace back to one sample, sequenced in a study of blood T cell repertoires in COVID-19. The data were produced by immunoSEQ multiplex PCR, yet TCRdb's version contains in-frame clones alone and is incomplete. In the table there are about 15,000 clones, over 70% of which are singletons. The sequenced sample was peripheral blood. Source of these receptors: a man in his 60s with acute or convalescent COVID-19.

This rearrangement joins TRBV7-8 to TRBJ2-2; D might be TRBD2 (5 bases). The V end was cut by 2 bases, the J end by 2 bases, with 9 bases between. This CDR3 has 15 residues. CDR1 is SGHVS, CDR2 FQNEAQ, per germline. The CDR3 loop is CASSLRLANTGELFF. CDR3 sequence (DNA): TGTGCCAGCAGCTTACGCCTAGCTAACACCGGGGAGCTGTTTTTT.

V is TRBV5-1 and J is TRBJ1-3, with 8 positions matching TRBD1. CDR1 and CDR2 from the germline V gene are SGHRS and YFSETQ. V trimming: 0 bases; J trimming: 4 bases; junction bases outside the gene matches: 0. This CDR3 is built from 14 residues. The CDR3 sequence: CASSLGQGGNTIYF. CDR3 coding DNA: TGCGCCAGCAGCTTGGGACAGGGGGGAAACACCATATATTTT. The full variable domain, completed using reference TRBV5-1 and TRBJ1-3, is KAGVTQTPRYLIKTRGQQVTLSCSPISGHRSVSWYQQTPGQGLQFLFEYFSETQRNKGNFPGRFSGRQFSNSRSEMNVSTLELGDSALYLCASSLGQGGNTIYFGEGSWLTVV.

This clone was observed a handful of times. The rearrangement joins TRBV2 to TRBJ2-7, with TRBD1 identical over 9 bases. In germline, CDR1 is SNHLY, CDR2 FYNNEI. V lost 7 bases and J lost 1; bases outside the gene matches: 8. This CDR3 has 15 residues. CDR3 coding DNA: TGTGCCAGCAAACAACAGGGGGCAGCATCCTACGAGCAGTACTTC. Its protein product is CASKQQGAASYEQYF. Drawing the rest from reference TRBV2 and TRBJ2-7, the complete variable domain is EPEVTQTPSHQVTQMGQEVILRCVPISNHLYFYWYRQILGQKVEFLVSFYNNEISEKSEIFDDQFSVERPDGSNFTLKIRSTKLEDSAMYFCASKQQGAASYEQYFGPGTRLTVT.

The chain combines TRBV5-6 with TRBJ1-1, with D possibly being TRBD1 (5 bases). Germline CDR1 is SGHDT and CDR2 is YYEEEE. The CDR3 contains 13 residues. Trimming pared 1 base from V and 4 bases from J, leaving 8 bases between. The CDR3 DNA reads as TGTGCCAGCAGCTTGTTAAGGGGCACTGAAGCTTTCTTT. Translated, it gives CASSLLRGTEAFF.

J is TRBJ1-1 and V is TRBV18; 9 bases line up with TRBD1. V gave up 5 bases and J gave up 3 bases; unmatched junction bases: 7. The CDR3 has 15 amino acids. Germline assignment: CDR1 KGHSH and CDR2 LQKENI. CDR3 residues: CASSTPQGADTEAFF. The CDR3 bases are TGTGCCAGCTCAACTCCACAGGGGGCCGACACTGAAGCTTTCTTT.

A note on this clone: Distinct nucleotide sequences in the sample also encode this CDR3. This chain links TRBV9 with TRBJ1-1; no reliable D call. The CDR3 contains 13 residues. V was shortened by 5 bases and J by 4 bases, with 12 bases between the two germline ends. Germline assignment: CDR1 SGDLS and CDR2 YYNGEE. Written as DNA, the CDR3 is TGTGCCAGCAGTGTGGGAGCTGGCACTGAAGCTTTCTTT. It codes for CASSVGAGTEAFF.

CDR3 residues: CASADNQSPNNEQFF. CDR3 DNA: TGTGCCAGCGCCGACAATCAAAGCCCCAACAATGAGCAGTTCTTC. The J gene is TRBJ2-1, the V gene TRBV18, with D unclear. CDR3 length equals 15 residues. Germline V CDR1 and CDR2: KGHSH, LQKENI. V was clipped by 8 bases and J by 5 bases, with 19 bases between them. Full variable domain (outside the CDR3, taken from reference TRBV18 and TRBJ2-1): NAGVMQNPRHLVRRRGQEARLRCSPMKGHSHVYWYRQLPEEGLKFMVYLQKENIIDESGMPKERFSAEFPKEGPSILRIQQVVRGDSAAYFCASADNQSPNNEQFFGPGTRLTVL.

In this sample, this clone turned up a few times. This chain uses TRBV6-6 with TRBJ1-1; no firm D call. The V gene lost 3 bases and the J gene lost 2 bases, with 10 bases spanning the gap. This CDR3 is built from 14 residues. In germline, CDR1 is MNHNY, CDR2 SVGAGI (reference sequence). Here the CDR3 DNA reads TGTGCCAGCAGTTATATGGAGTTAAACACTGAAGCTTTCTTT. Translating it yields CASSYMELNTEAFF.

The chain has TRBV5-1 and TRBJ2-7; 7 bases are a match to TRBD1. This CDR3 contains 17 residues. Trimming cost V 2 bases and J 3 bases; bases outside gene matches: 14. Germline V gives CDR1 SGHRS, CDR2 YFSETQ. The CDR3 coding sequence is TGCGCCAGCAGCTTATCGAACCAGAGGGGGCTACGCTACGAGCAGTACTTC. Its protein is CASSLSNQRGLRYEQYF. The whole variable domain, filled in from reference TRBV5-1 and TRBJ2-7, reads KAGVTQTPRYLIKTRGQQVTLSCSPISGHRSVSWYQQTPGQGLQFLFEYFSETQRNKGNFPGRFSGRQFSNSRSEMNVSTLELGDSALYLCASSLSNQRGLRYEQYFGPGTRLTVT.

This rearrangement joins TRBV29-1 to TRBJ2-1, with TRBD2 matching 12 bases. CDR1 and CDR2 (germline): SQVTM, ANQGSEA. The V and J ends lost 6 bases and 4 bases, in that order; junction bases with no gene match: 7. CDR3 length: 15 amino acids. CDR3 amino acids: CSVKSGTSGYNEQFF. The DNA for the CDR3 is TGCAGCGTCAAATCCGGGACTAGCGGGTACAATGAGCAGTTCTTC.

This chain links TRBV2 with TRBJ1-1; weak D call: TRBD1 (5 bases). V lost 5 bases to trimming and J lost 0 bases, with 7 bases between them. The CDR3 covers 13 residues. Germline CDR1 SNHLY, CDR2 FYNNEI. As DNA, the CDR3 is TGTGCCAGCAGTCCAGGGTTGAACACTGAAGCTTTCTTT. Translating gives CASSPGLNTEAFF.

The chain employs TRBV15 and TRBJ1-3, with D uncertain. CDR3 length: 15 residues. The V end was cut by 0 bases, the J end by 4 bases, with 10 bases between. Germline assignment: CDR1 LNHNV and CDR2 YYDKDF (reference sequence). CDR3 residues: CATSRDTSHGNTIYF. In DNA form, the CDR3 reads TGTGCCACCAGCAGAGATACCAGTCACGGAAACACCATATATTTT.

The V and J genes are TRBV6-5 and TRBJ1-2, with D tentatively TRBD1 (6 bases). This CDR3 has 13 amino acids. Trimming shortened V by 6 bases and J by 5 bases, and 13 bases separated the two germline ends. CDR1 and CDR2 (germline): MNHEY, SVGAGI. For the CDR3, the DNA is TGTGCCAGCAGGCGACAGGAGTCGTATGGCTACACCTTC. The encoded protein is CASRRQESYGYTF.

The chain recombines TRBV30 with TRBJ2-3; perhaps TRBD1 as D (6 bases). V lost 1 base and J 1 base, leaving 9 bases between the germline ends. Germline V gene data show CDR1 as GTSNPN and CDR2 as SVGIG (reference sequence). The CDR3 contains 14 residues. CDR3 amino acids: CAWSATGRTDTQYF. CDR3 coding DNA: TGTGCCTGGAGTGCTACAGGGCGCACAGATACGCAGTATTTT.

The V and J genes are TRBV5-8 and TRBJ1-5; D perhaps matches TRBD1 (6 bases). The CDR3 is 20 amino acids. Trimming pared 1 base from V and 0 bases from J, leaving 23 bases between. Germline V CDR1 and CDR2: SGHTS, YDEGEE. CDR3 in amino acids: CASSLWGTKDRIRSNQPQHF. DNA for the CDR3: TGTGCCAGCAGCTTGTGGGGGACCAAAGACAGGATTCGTAGCAATCAGCCCCAGCATTTT.

The chain links TRBV4-3 to TRBJ2-7; 10 positions match TRBD1. Germline values: CDR1 LGHNA, CDR2 YSLEER. V dropped 3 bases and J dropped 4; count of bases not matched to a gene: 9. The CDR3 is 16 residues long. The CDR3 region has the DNA TGCGCCAGCAGCCATAGCGGGACAGGGGAAACTTACGAGCAGTACTTC. This codes for CASSHSGTGETYEQYF.